These 17 T cell receptor beta chains were sequenced from one sample in a study of PD-1 blockade in classical Hodgkin lymphoma. Only in-frame clones appear in the TCRdb table, and some are missing; sequencing was by immunoSEQ multiplex PCR. Among about 61,000 clones listed, 87% were seen once. As to time point: cycle 4 day 1 (C4D1), after 5 to 7 weeks of nivolumab. Brentuximab vedotin exposure varied among the patients, all of whom had relapsed after autologous stem cell transplantation. Here the sequenced sample was peripheral blood mononuclear cells (PBMCs), taken before the fourth cycle of nivolumab. Every receptor here comes from a human donor with classical Hodgkin lymphoma.

The J gene is TRBJ2-7, the V gene TRBV5-4, with a tentative D call TRBD1 (6 bases). The CDR3 has 13 residues. Trimming stripped 4 bases from V and 1 base from J, with 9 bases between. Germline loops: CDR1 SGHNT, CDR2 YYREEE (reference sequence). The CDR3 DNA sequence: TGTGCCAGCAGCCCTACAGGGTCCTACGAGCAGTACTTC. Its protein product is CASSPTGSYEQYF.

In this sample, this clone turned up a few times. V usage is TRBV2 and J usage is TRBJ1-5, with 9 bases identical to TRBD1. CDR1 is SNHLY, CDR2 FYNNEI, per germline. This CDR3 contains 13 residues. V trimming: 7 bases; J trimming: 9 bases; junction bases outside the gene matches: 7. The CDR3 region has the DNA TGTGCCAGCAAGGAGACAGGGGGTCGGCCCCAGCATTTT. It encodes CASKETGGRPQHF. Full variable domain (outside the CDR3, taken from reference TRBV2 and TRBJ1-5): EPEVTQTPSHQVTQMGQEVILRCVPISNHLYFYWYRQILGQKVEFLVSFYNNEISEKSEIFDDQFSVERPDGSNFTLKIRSTKLEDSAMYFCASKETGGRPQHFGDGTRLSIL.

The chain recombines TRBV11-2 with TRBJ2-3; D is perhaps TRBD1 or TRBD2 (5 bases each). There are 16 residues in the CDR3. CDR1 SGHAT and CDR2 FQNNGV come from the germline V gene. With 5 bases removed from V and 0 bases from J, the gap between germline ends came to 15 bases. CDR3 in amino acids: CASSQGTKSSTDTQYF. As DNA, the CDR3 is TGTGCCAGCAGCCAAGGGACGAAGAGCAGCACAGATACGCAGTATTTT.

The genes are TRBV7-8 and TRBJ1-1; D gene unclear. The germline V and J ends were trimmed by 4 bases and 2 bases, with 23 bases remaining between them. The germline V gene has CDR1 SGHVS and CDR2 FQNEAQ. CDR3 length: 18 residues. The CDR3 DNA reads TGTGCCAGCAGCTACCCCTCAAAGGTTGCCGGTGATAACACTGAAGCTTTCTTT. This translates into CASSYPSKVAGDNTEAFF. The full variable domain, in which reference TRBV7-8 and TRBJ1-1 provide the parts outside the CDR3, is GAGVSQSPRYKVAKRGQDVALRCDPISGHVSLFWYQQALGQGPEFLTYFQNEAQLDKSGLPSDRFFAERPEGSVSTLKIQRTQQEDSAVYLCASSYPSKVAGDNTEAFFGQGTRLTVV.

The count of this clone is one. This chain links TRBV7-2 with TRBJ2-1; no clear D gene. The germline CDR1 and CDR2 sequences are SGHTA and FQGNSA. The V end was cut by 2 bases, the J end by 8 bases, with 10 bases between. The CDR3 covers 13 residues. The CDR3 is CASSLWAAYEQFF. CDR3 nucleotides: TGTGCCAGCAGCTTATGGGCTGCGTATGAGCAGTTCTTC.

The chain couples TRBV6-4 to TRBJ2-3; the D call may be TRBD1 or TRBD2 (5 bases each). This CDR3 comprises 15 residues. V shed 0 bases and J shed 2 bases, with 9 bases lying between them. Germline CDR1 is MRHNA and CDR2 is SNTAGT. The DNA of the CDR3 is TGTGCCAGCAGTGACTCAAACGGGGCCACAGATACGCAGTATTTT. Amino acids: CASSDSNGATDTQYF.

The rearrangement links TRBV7-9 to TRBJ1-1; D may be TRBD1 (5 bases). The CDR3 extends over 15 amino acids. V was pared by 7 bases and J by 2 bases, with 17 bases between. CDR1 is SEHNR and CDR2 is FQNEAQ in the germline V gene (reference sequence). CDR3 nucleotide sequence: TGTGCCAGCACCCTAACCCGTGGGGGTAACACTGAAGCTTTCTTT. As protein: CASTLTRGGNTEAFF.

The chain couples TRBV5-1 to TRBJ2-3, with 9 bases aligning to TRBD1. CDR1 and CDR2 from the germline V gene are SGHRS and YFSETQ. CDR3 length equals 15 residues. J was trimmed by 0 bases and V by 7 bases; bases with no gene match: 6. The CDR3 region has the DNA TGCGCCAGCGGTGAGGGACAGGGAAGCACAGATACGCAGTATTTT. Encoded protein: CASGEGQGSTDTQYF.

The chain combines TRBV6-5 with TRBJ2-1; D call uncertain. V lost 5 bases to trimming and J lost 4 bases, with 12 bases between them. This CDR3 has 14 amino acids. Looked up from germline, CDR1 is MNHEY and CDR2 is SVGAGI. The CDR3 DNA reads TGTGCCAGCAGTCAGTCCCCAGAGTACAATGAGCAGTTCTTC. Encoded protein: CASSQSPEYNEQFF.

The rearrangement links TRBV28 to TRBJ2-5; D is unresolved. The tail of the sequence fits TRBJ2-7 better, so the J call may be wrong. Germline lookup yields CDR1 MDHEN and CDR2 SYDVKM. CDR3 length: 14 residues. CDR3 region: CASGSRQRFYEQYF. For the CDR3, the DNA is TGTGCCAGCGGTTCGAGACAAAGGTTCTACGAGCAGTACTTC.

In this sample, this clone turned up once. This sequence joins TRBV7-2 and TRBJ1-1; 7 nucleotides align to TRBD1. The germline V gene encodes CDR1 SGHTA and CDR2 FQGNSA. After removal of 1 base from V and 1 base from J, the junction contained 0 bases not matched to a gene. The CDR3 runs to 14 residues. CDR3 sequence reads: CASSLGQGNTEAFF. The CDR3 nucleotides are TGTGCCAGCAGCTTAGGACAGGGGAACACTGAAGCTTTCTTT.

V and J are TRBV19 and TRBJ1-1, with 8 bases lining up with TRBD1. Germline values: CDR1 LNHDA, CDR2 SQIVND (reference sequence). The CDR3 loop spans 16 amino acids. CDR3 in DNA: TGTGCAAGCACCGGGGACAGGCAGTCTCTGAACACTGAAGCTTTCTTT. Translation gives CASTGDRQSLNTEAFF.

This clone appeared a single time. V and J are TRBV4-1 and TRBJ1-2; TRBD1 agrees at 7 bases. CDR1 is MGHRA, CDR2 YSYEKL, per germline. The trim removed 0 bases at V and 6 bases at J, leaving 10 bases unmatched. The CDR3 consists of 16 residues. The CDR3 nucleotides are TGCGCCAGCAGCCAAGATGGTTACAGGGGAGGGAATGGCTACACCTTC. It codes for CASSQDGYRGGNGYTF.

The chain carries TRBV9 and TRBJ2-5; 7 nucleotides line up with TRBD2. Losses at the gene ends were 0 bases for V and 1 base for J; bases not matched to a gene: 18. The V gene's germline CDR1 is SGDLS and CDR2 YYNGEE. There are 20 residues in the CDR3. The CDR3 spells CASSVGALTSALAGQETQYF. CDR3 bases: TGTGCCAGCAGCGTAGGGGCCCTTACATCCGCCTTAGCGGGCCAAGAGACCCAGTACTTC.

About this clone itself: One end of the junction does not line up with germline, which may come from a read error. The rearrangement uses TRBV28 and TRBJ2-7; tentative D call: TRBD2 (6 bases). The CDR3 has 12 amino acids. Looked up from germline, CDR1 is MDHEN and CDR2 is SYDVKM. As DNA, the CDR3 is TGTGCCAGCAAGATATCGGGACTCGCAGCGGCCTTC. Translating gives CASKISGLAAAF.

V usage is TRBV5-1 and J usage is TRBJ2-4, with 11 bases matching TRBD2. CDR3 length: 17 amino acids. The trim removed 0 bases at V and 6 bases at J, leaving 8 bases unmatched. Germline V gene data show CDR1 as SGHRS and CDR2 as YFSETQ. In DNA form, the CDR3 reads TGCGCCAGCAGCTTGGGGGGTAGCGGGGGGGCCGCAAACATTCAGTACTTC. Protein: CASSLGGSGGAANIQYF.

The chain recombines TRBV7-9 with TRBJ2-2, with D perhaps assigned TRBD1 or TRBD2 (6 bases each). V shed 7 bases and J shed 5 bases, with 14 bases lying between them. This CDR3 is built from 14 residues. Germline V gene data show CDR1 as SEHNR and CDR2 as FQNEAQ (reference sequence). Here the CDR3 reads CASNSRGETGELFF. CDR3 DNA sequence: TGTGCCAGCAACTCTAGGGGGGAAACCGGGGAGCTGTTTTTT.